The subject of this entry is one T cell receptor beta chain. These data are taken from a study of T-cell reconstitution after alpha-beta-depleted transplantation in children. Unique molecular identifiers were incorporated during preparation of the TCRbeta library. MiXCR was run by TCRdb on the PCR reads, yielding one entry per CDR3 protein. Of hundreds of thousands of distinct CDR3 sequences listed, under 15% are singletons. The receptor's source is a human donor who donated a stem cell graft to a child with combined immunodeficiency. Sample: PBMCs from the stem cell graft donor, taken from the stem cell graft.

The CDR3 protein is CGGLALNTGELFF. CDR3 bases: TGCGGGGGCCTAGCGTTGAACACCGGGGAGCTGTTTTTT. The J gene is TRBJ2-2, the V gene TRBV20-1; D could derive from TRBD1 or TRBD2 (6 bases each). There are 13 residues in the CDR3. Germline V CDR1 and CDR2: DFQATT, SNEGSKA (reference sequence).